One sample yielded the 27 T cell receptor beta chains listed below, sequenced in a study of blood T cell repertoires in COVID-19. Profiled with immunoSEQ multiplex PCR; TCRdb holds only in-frame clones, not every one. Of some 110,000 clones in the sample, about four fifths were seen once. Sample: peripheral blood. The receptors were sampled from a woman older than 75 with acute or convalescent COVID-19.

This clone is a singleton in its sample. The same CDR3 also results from other DNA sequences found in this sample. This chain uses TRBV3-1 (or the pseudogene TRBV3-2) with TRBJ2-7; 9 positions agree with TRBD2. In germline, CDR1 is LGHDT, CDR2 YNNKEL (reference sequence). J lost 0 bases, V lost 3 bases, and 3 bases had no gene match. This CDR3 region has 15 residues. The CDR3 is CASSQGSGSSYEQYF. The CDR3, as DNA: TGTGCCAGCAGCCAGGGTAGCGGGAGCTCCTACGAGCAGTACTTC.

This clone turned up a few times. The rearrangement uses TRBV5-1 and TRBJ2-1; 10 bases agree with TRBD1. CDR3 length equals 15 residues. The germline V gene encodes CDR1 SGHRS and CDR2 YFSETQ. The V segment lost 4 bases and the J segment 7 bases; nucleotides outside the gene matches: 8. Here the CDR3 DNA reads TGCGCCAGCAGCGCGGGACAGGGGTATGGGAATGAGCAGTTCTTC. Its translation is CASSAGQGYGNEQFF.

In its sample, this clone was seen once. This chain joins TRBV4-1 and TRBJ2-7; TRBD2 agrees at 7 bases. J gave up 0 bases and V 0 bases, and 5 bases lay outside the gene matches. Germline CDR1 reads MGHRA; CDR2 reads YSYEKL. The CDR3 totals 16 residues. CDR3 nucleotide sequence: TGCGCCAGCAGCCAAGAAACTAGCGTCAGCTCCTACGAGCAGTACTTC. This codes for CASSQETSVSSYEQYF.

V is TRBV2 and J is TRBJ1-1; D might be TRBD1 (5 bases). The germline V and J ends were trimmed by 7 bases and 5 bases, with 14 bases remaining between them. The CDR3 length is 13 residues. Germline CDR1 SNHLY, CDR2 FYNNEI. Written as DNA, the CDR3 is TGTGCCAGCAAACAGGAGGAGGGAACTGAAGCTTTCTTT. This gives the protein CASKQEEGTEAFF.

There are many counts of this clone. CDR3 nucleotides: TGTGCCAGTACCCCGGGACAGCTTAATCAGCCCCAGCATTTT. This translates into CASTPGQLNQPQHF. V usage is TRBV19 and J usage is TRBJ1-5, with 7 bases matching TRBD1. The germline gives CDR1 LNHDA, CDR2 SQIVND (reference sequence). V was clipped by 7 bases and J by 4 bases; unmatched bases: 7. CDR3 length equals 14 residues.

The chain uses TRBV5-1 and TRBJ2-1, with TRBD1 matching over 8 bases. Germline CDR1 reads SGHRS; CDR2 reads YFSETQ. This CDR3 contains 14 residues. The V gene end was trimmed by 4 bases and the J gene end by 7 bases; junction bases not matched to a gene: 7. CDR3 sequence (DNA): TGCGCCAGCAGCACGGGACAGGCAGTGAATGAGCAGTTCTTC. Encoded protein: CASSTGQAVNEQFF.

The CDR3 nucleotides read TGTGCCAGCGGCAGATCCTACGAGCAGTACTTC. This gives the protein CASGRSYEQYF. J is TRBJ2-7 and V is TRBV6-6; D unclear. V lost 8 bases, J lost 1 base, and 6 bases lay in between. The CDR3 spans 11 residues. The germline V gene encodes CDR1 MNHNY and CDR2 SVGAGI (reference sequence).

The J gene is TRBJ2-1, the V gene TRBV27; 10 positions match TRBD1. J was trimmed by 1 base and V by 10 bases; bases with no gene match: 4. CDR1 and CDR2 (germline): MNHEY, SMNVEV (reference sequence). The CDR3 totals 14 residues. The CDR3 DNA is TGTGCCACCCGGACAGGGGGTTCCTACAATGAGCAGTTCTTC. This sequence encodes CATRTGGSYNEQFF.

The chain couples TRBV29-1 to TRBJ2-1; weak D call: TRBD2 (5 bases). This CDR3 contains 12 residues. Germline V CDR1 and CDR2: SQVTM, ANQGSEA. V gave up 5 bases and J gave up 8 bases, with 13 bases separating them. The CDR3: CSVRELSDEQFF. As DNA, the CDR3 is TGCAGCGTTAGGGAGTTAAGCGATGAGCAGTTCTTC.

CDR3 in DNA: TGTGCCAGTAAGCGGCGGGGGAACACTGAAGCTTTCTTT. Encoded protein: CASKRRGNTEAFF. This rearrangement joins TRBV19 to TRBJ1-1; D gene unclear. Trimming shortened V by 7 bases and J by 1 base, and 10 bases separated the two germline ends. The CDR3 loop spans 13 amino acids. Germline values: CDR1 LNHDA, CDR2 SQIVND (reference sequence).

This CDR3 reads CASSLTRTGPISGELFF. CDR3 nucleotides: TGTGCCAGCAGCCTTACTAGGACAGGACCCATCTCCGGGGAGCTGTTTTTT. V usage is TRBV13 and J usage is TRBJ2-2; 7 nucleotides align to TRBD1. The CDR3 runs to 17 residues. Germline CDR1 is PRHDT and CDR2 is FYEKMQ (reference sequence). V lost 5 bases and J lost 6; bases outside the gene matches: 15.

V and J are TRBV7-2 and TRBJ2-1, with 9 bases fitting TRBD1. This CDR3 is 16 amino acids long. V lost 2 bases and J lost 7; bases outside the gene matches: 9. Germline V gene sequence: CDR1 SGHTA, CDR2 FQGNSA. The DNA for the CDR3 is TGTGCCAGCAGCTTAAATTCGGGGACAGGGAATAATGAGCAGTTCTTC. This codes for CASSLNSGTGNNEQFF.

The rearrangement uses TRBV10-3 and TRBJ1-5, with 7 bases identical to TRBD1. With V trimmed by 5 bases and J by 5 bases, 9 bases remained unmatched. Germline V lookup: CDR1 ENHRY, CDR2 SYGVKD. The length of the CDR3 is 15 residues. The CDR3 DNA follows: TGTGCCATCAGTAAGGACAGGTTTGATTATCAGCCCCAGCATTTT. Its translation: CAISKDRFDYQPQHF.

The gene calls are TRBV6-5 and TRBJ1-2; TRBD1 is a possible D gene (6 bases). V was clipped by 8 bases and J by 2 bases, with 18 bases between them. Germline CDR1 MNHEY, CDR2 SVGAGI. The CDR3 totals 15 residues. CDR3 loop: CASYLIGGQNYGYTF. CDR3 nucleotide sequence: TGTGCCAGCTATCTTATCGGGGGGCAAAACTATGGCTACACCTTC.

V is TRBV28 and J is TRBJ2-1, with 7 bases aligning to TRBD2. The CDR3 is 16 residues long. Losses at the gene ends were 6 bases for V and 0 bases for J; bases not matched to a gene: 8. Looked up from germline, CDR1 is MDHEN and CDR2 is SYDVKM. CDR3 in amino acids: CASRPAGRDSYNEQFF. The DNA for the CDR3 is TGTGCCAGCAGGCCAGCGGGAAGGGACTCCTACAATGAGCAGTTCTTC. The full variable domain, with the rest looked up from reference TRBV28 and TRBJ2-1, is DVKVTQSSRYLVKRTGEKVFLECVQDMDHENMFWYRQDPGLGLRLIYFSYDVKMKEKGDIPEGYSVSREKKERFSLILESASTNQTSMYLCASRPAGRDSYNEQFFGPGTRLTVL.

The chain has TRBV19 and TRBJ1-5, with 7 positions matching TRBD1. The CDR3 is made up of 14 amino acids. Germline CDR1 LNHDA, CDR2 SQIVND (reference sequence). J lost 0 bases, V lost 6 bases, and 2 bases had no gene match. The CDR3 here is CASRAGGSNQPQHF. CDR3 coding DNA: TGTGCCAGTAGGGCAGGGGGTAGCAATCAGCCCCAGCATTTT.

V is TRBV30 and J is TRBJ1-1, with 7 positions matching TRBD1. Germline V CDR1 and CDR2: GTSNPN, SVGIG (reference sequence). J was trimmed by 2 bases and V by 5 bases; bases with no gene match: 8. The CDR3 contains 14 residues. For the CDR3, the DNA is TGTGCCTGGGACGTCGGGACAGCAAACACTGAAGCTTTCTTT. Translating it yields CAWDVGTANTEAFF.

The chain uses TRBV12-3 or TRBV12-4 and TRBJ2-3, with TRBD2 as a possible D gene (5 bases). Trimming took off 5 bases at V and 5 bases at J, with 8 bases between the two ends. This CDR3 region has 12 residues. The CDR3 coding sequence is TGTGCCAGCAGTCCGGGGAGAGATACGCAGTATTTT. Encoded protein: CASSPGRDTQYF.

V and J are TRBV11-2 and TRBJ2-1; a weak D match, TRBD1 (5 bases). This CDR3 has 12 amino acids. Looked up from germline, CDR1 is SGHAT and CDR2 is FQNNGV. V was pared by 7 bases and J by 7 bases, with 11 bases between. The CDR3 loop reads CASTSGKNEQFF. The CDR3 region has the DNA TGTGCCAGCACCTCAGGGAAAAATGAGCAGTTCTTC.

The chain couples TRBV7-2 to TRBJ2-3; 12 positions match TRBD2. The CDR3 sequence is 16 residues long. The junction had 5 bases not matched to a gene; V was cut back by 5 bases and J by 2 bases. Germline V gene sequence: CDR1 SGHTA, CDR2 FQGNSA. The CDR3 sequence is CASSEGTSGSTDTQYF. The DNA for the CDR3 is TGTGCCAGCAGCGAAGGGACTAGCGGGTCCACAGATACGCAGTATTTT. Combining the CDR3 with reference TRBV7-2 and TRBJ2-3 gives the whole variable domain GAGVSQSPSNKVTEKGKDVELRCDPISGHTALYWYRQSLGQGLEFLIYFQGNSAPDKSGLPSDRFSAERTGGSVSTLTIQRTQQEDSAVYLCASSEGTSGSTDTQYFGPGTRLTVL.

The count of this clone is one. The chain couples TRBV24-1 to TRBJ1-5; D is uncertain. The CDR3 totals 14 residues. Looked up from germline, CDR1 is KGHDR and CDR2 is SFDVKD. V lost 9 bases and J lost 7, with 18 bases in between. CDR3 region: CATQEAVLGQPQHF. In nucleotides, the CDR3 is TGTGCCACCCAGGAGGCAGTCCTGGGGCAGCCCCAGCATTTT.

The J gene is TRBJ1-1, the V gene TRBV5-6; 9 bases align to TRBD1. Germline-derived CDR1 and CDR2 are SGHDT and YYEEEE. The trim removed 4 bases at V and 6 bases at J, leaving 7 bases unmatched. CDR3 length: 14 amino acids. The CDR3 bases are TGTGCCAGCAGCCTCCGGGACAGGGTACCTGAAGCTTTCTTT. Translating gives CASSLRDRVPEAFF.

The chain links TRBV5-1 to TRBJ1-4; 9 bases line up with TRBD1. The germline V gene encodes CDR1 SGHRS and CDR2 YFSETQ. Trimming cost V 4 bases and J 7 bases; bases outside gene matches: 8. CDR3 length equals 15 residues. CDR3 in DNA: TGCGCCAGCAGCCTCCCCGGGACAGGGTCTGAAAAACTGTTTTTT. Translating gives CASSLPGTGSEKLFF.

This clone showed up just a few times. The V gene is TRBV6-5, the J gene TRBJ2-5; possible D gene TRBD1, 5 bases. Germline-derived CDR1 and CDR2 are MNHEY and SVGAGI. This CDR3 spans 15 amino acids. V was trimmed by 8 bases and J by 4 bases, leaving 20 bases between them. CDR3 sequence: CASDGGNSRGETQYF. Here the CDR3 DNA reads TGTGCCAGCGACGGTGGTAATAGTAGGGGAGAGACCCAGTACTTC.

V usage is TRBV27 and J usage is TRBJ1-5, with D possibly being TRBD1 (5 bases). This CDR3 has 16 residues. The V gene's germline CDR1 is MNHEY and CDR2 SMNVEV (reference sequence). With 6 bases removed from V and 2 bases from J, the gap between germline ends came to 17 bases. The CDR3 reads CASRPGQALGNQPQHF. For the CDR3, the DNA is TGTGCCAGCAGACCAGGGCAGGCCTTAGGCAATCAGCCCCAGCATTTT.

The CDR3 bases are TGCGCCAGCAGCCGGACCCCGGGACTAGCGGGACCCAATGAGCAGTTCTTC. Encoded protein: CASSRTPGLAGPNEQFF. The V gene is TRBV4-3, the J gene TRBJ2-1; 13 bases fit TRBD2. CDR3 size: 17 residues. The germline gives CDR1 LGHNA, CDR2 YSLEER. V dropped 4 bases and J dropped 6; count of bases not matched to a gene: 9.

This clone was found a few times. CDR3: CASRGQGISISGANVLTF. The CDR3 DNA reads TGTGCCAGCAGGGGACAGGGAATTTCTATATCTGGGGCCAACGTCCTGACTTTC. The chain employs TRBV2 and TRBJ2-6; 9 nucleotides agree with TRBD1. Trimming took 6 bases from V and 1 from J; bases not matched to a gene: 10. Germline loops: CDR1 SNHLY, CDR2 FYNNEI. The CDR3 consists of 18 residues.